This entry features one T cell receptor (beta chain) sequence. Its antigen is unknown. The source of the sample is a study of a mutant IDH1 vaccine in newly diagnosed glioma. Study at large: Vaccines were first given 4-6 weeks after radiotherapy alone, or with temozolomide cycles. Most patients had received both radiotherapy and temozolomide, the prior options being radiotherapy, temozolomide, or both. Treated patients comprised approximately 62% males and 37.5% females, mean age approximately 42 years.

Time point indicated: week 23, last vaccination. Alongside topical imiquimod, each dose of vaccine comprised 300 ug of mutant IDH1 20-mer peptide. Germline loops: CDR1 LNHDA, CDR2 SQIVND (reference sequence). CDR3 size: 16 residues. V was pared by 5 bases and J by 3 bases, with 10 bases of the junction left unmatched. Sequenced by immunoSEQ multiplex PCR; TCRdb stores in-frame clones only, minus some. The sample lists tens of thousands of clones, more than 75% seen once, with approximately 1.5% in the top ten. The TCR sequence derives from a man in his forties or fifties with glioma. Sequencing used PBMCs, obtained from a glioma patient whose treatment included an IDH1 peptide vaccine. The chain couples TRBV19 to TRBJ1-5, with 7 bases fitting TRBD1. The CDR3 DNA reads TGTGCCAGTAGTTCACAGGGGAGGAAAAACAATCAGCCCCAGCATTTT. Translating it yields CASSSQGRKNNQPQHF.